This TCR beta chain was sequenced for a study of blood T cell repertoires in COVID-19. Overall study: Spain, Italy and the United States supplied samples that represented acute and convalescent COVID-19. Sources were T cells, B-cell-depleted T cells, or PBMCs; the material itself was cDNA or gDNA.

The length of the CDR3 is 15 residues. Germline trimming cut 2 bases from V and 2 bases from J; bases unmatched to any gene: 1. Germline assignment: CDR1 MNHEY and CDR2 SVGEGT. Sequenced by immunoSEQ multiplex PCR; TCRdb stores in-frame clones only, minus some. The table records roughly 350,000 clones, roughly 89% of them present only once. The rearrangement joins TRBV6-2 or TRBV6-3 to TRBJ2-1; the match to TRBD2 covers 9 bases. Sequenced material: peripheral blood. This sequence originates from a woman aged 18-29 years who had recovered from COVID-19. CDR3 sequence (DNA): TGTGCCAGCAGTTACGGCGGGAGGGCCTACAATGAGCAGTTCTTC. Its protein is CASSYGGRAYNEQFF.